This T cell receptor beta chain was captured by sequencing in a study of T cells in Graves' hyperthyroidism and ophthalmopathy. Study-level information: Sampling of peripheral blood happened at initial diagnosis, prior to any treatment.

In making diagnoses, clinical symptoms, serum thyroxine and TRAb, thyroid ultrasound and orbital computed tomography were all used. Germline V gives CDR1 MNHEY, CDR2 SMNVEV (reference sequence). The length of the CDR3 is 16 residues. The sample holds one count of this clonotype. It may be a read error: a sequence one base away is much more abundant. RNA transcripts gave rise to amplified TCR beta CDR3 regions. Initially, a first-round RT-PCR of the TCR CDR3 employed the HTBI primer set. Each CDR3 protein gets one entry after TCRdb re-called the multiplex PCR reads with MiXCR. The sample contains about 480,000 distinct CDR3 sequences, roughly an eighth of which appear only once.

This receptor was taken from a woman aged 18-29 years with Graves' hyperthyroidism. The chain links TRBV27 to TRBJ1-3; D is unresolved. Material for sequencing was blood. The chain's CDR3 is CASSTLTERSGNIIYF. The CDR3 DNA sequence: TGTGCCAGCAGCACCCTGACGGAACGCTCTGGAAACATCATATATTTT.